Following are 15 T cell receptor beta chains from one sample sequenced in a study of immune evolution from preneoplasia to lung adenocarcinoma. Sequenced by immunoSEQ multiplex PCR; TCRdb stores in-frame clones only, minus some. This sample has approximately 5,000 clones; 81% occur once, and the top ten carry around a tenth. Sequences were obtained from FFPE adjacent normal lung tissue. The receptors here all came from a donor older than 65 with lung adenocarcinoma.

This clone was found a few times. This CDR3 reads CASSLEGREGAEAFF. The CDR3, as DNA: TGCGCCAGCAGCTTGGAGGGGAGGGAGGGCGCTGAAGCTTTCTTT. The chain employs TRBV5-1 and TRBJ1-1; perhaps TRBD1 as D (5 bases). Per the germline V gene, CDR1 is SGHRS and CDR2 is YFSETQ. The V end was cut by 0 bases, the J end by 6 bases, with 15 bases between. This CDR3 contains 15 residues.

The chain joins TRBV27 to TRBJ1-1; D perhaps matches TRBD1 (6 bases). The CDR3 runs to 13 residues. Germline lookup yields CDR1 MNHEY and CDR2 SMNVEV (reference sequence). Trimming took off 5 bases at V and 1 base at J, with 8 bases between the two ends. The CDR3: CASSQQGNTEAFF. The CDR3 DNA is TGTGCCAGCAGTCAACAGGGGAACACTGAAGCTTTCTTT.

The chain links TRBV10-3 to TRBJ2-2, with TRBD1 identical over 12 bases. The junction had 6 bases not matched to a gene; V was cut back by 6 bases and J by 4 bases. The length of the CDR3 is 16 residues. CDR1 ENHRY and CDR2 SYGVKD come from the germline V gene. CDR3 bases: TGTGCCATCAGCCCGGGACAGGGGGCCGGCACCGGGGAGCTGTTTTTT. The encoded protein is CAISPGQGAGTGELFF.

The V call is TRBV10-3, the J call TRBJ2-1; 11 nucleotides align to TRBD1. CDR1 and CDR2 from the germline V gene are ENHRY and SYGVKD. The CDR3 contains 16 residues. V dropped 3 bases and J dropped 5; count of bases not matched to a gene: 6. Here the CDR3 DNA reads TGTGCCATCAGTGATCTCGGGACAGGGGGGGACAATGAGCAGTTCTTC. Encoded protein: CAISDLGTGGDNEQFF.

The chain employs TRBV30 and TRBJ2-3, with 7 bases fitting TRBD2. Germline V gene data show CDR1 as GTSNPN and CDR2 as SVGIG (reference sequence). This CDR3 has 14 residues. Trimming took 4 bases from V and 4 from J; bases not matched to a gene: 8. In nucleotides, the CDR3 is TGTGCCTGGAAAGAAGCGGGATCCCCAGATACGCAGTATTTT. Translating gives CAWKEAGSPDTQYF.

This chain connects TRBV19 to TRBJ1-1; TRBD1 might be the D (5 bases). Germline values: CDR1 LNHDA, CDR2 SQIVND (reference sequence). Trimming cost V 6 bases and J 2 bases, with 10 bases left between them. The CDR3 length is 13 residues. CDR3 DNA sequence: TGTGCCAGTAGAGACAGCATTAACACTGAAGCTTTCTTT. Encoded protein: CASRDSINTEAFF.

J is TRBJ2-1 and V is TRBV10-3, with 10 positions matching TRBD2. Germline V CDR1 and CDR2: ENHRY, SYGVKD. CDR3 length: 14 residues. V lost 0 bases and J lost 10; bases outside the gene matches: 3. In nucleotides, the CDR3 is TGTGCCATCAGTGAGTCACCGGGACTAGCGGAGCAGTTCTTC. Translation: CAISESPGLAEQFF.

The chain combines TRBV29-1 with TRBJ2-1, with D hard to call. The CDR3 is 11 amino acids. From germline, CDR1 is SQVTM and CDR2 ANQGSEA. Between the trimmed V and J ends, which lost 4 bases and 6 bases, there was a span of 7 bases. The CDR3 DNA sequence: TGCAGCGTTGGTTGGGGCAATGAGCAGTTCTTC. Its translation: CSVGWGNEQFF.

The chain uses TRBV5-6 and TRBJ1-5; 8 positions match TRBD1. CDR3 length equals 14 residues. The V gene end was trimmed by 3 bases and the J gene end by 7 bases; junction bases not matched to a gene: 6. CDR1 and CDR2 (germline): SGHDT, YYEEEE. CDR3 region: CASSSQGGGQPQHF. The DNA of the CDR3 is TGTGCCAGCAGCTCACAGGGGGGCGGACAGCCCCAGCATTTT.

This rearrangement joins TRBV30 to TRBJ1-2; TRBD1 aligns across 9 bases. CDR3 length equals 13 residues. V shed 6 bases and J 8 bases; nucleotides not matched to a gene: 10. Germline assignment: CDR1 GTSNPN and CDR2 SVGIG (reference sequence). This chain's CDR3 is CACAGTGYRGYTF. In DNA, the CDR3 is TGTGCCTGTGCCGGGACAGGGTACAGGGGCTACACCTTC.

The genes are TRBV6-5 and TRBJ2-3; 8 nucleotides align to TRBD2. The CDR3 consists of 13 residues. Germline V gives CDR1 MNHEY, CDR2 SVGAGI. The junction had 6 bases not matched to a gene; V was cut back by 6 bases and J by 7 bases. CDR3 DNA: TGTGCCAGCAGACCCGGGGGGGCTTATACGCAGTATTTT. Amino acids: CASRPGGAYTQYF.

The V and J genes are TRBV5-1 and TRBJ2-7, with TRBD2 matching 10 bases. The CDR3 contains 15 residues. Germline V gives CDR1 SGHRS, CDR2 YFSETQ. J gave up 6 bases and V 2 bases, and 8 bases lay outside the gene matches. The CDR3: CASSFLAGGGVEQYF. The CDR3 DNA reads TGCGCCAGCAGCTTCTTAGCGGGAGGAGGGGTCGAGCAGTACTTC.

This chain uses TRBV15 with TRBJ2-6, with D possibly matching TRBD2 (6 bases). The CDR3 consists of 16 residues. V was clipped by 5 bases and J by 4 bases, with 15 bases between them. Germline assignment: CDR1 LNHNV and CDR2 YYDKDF (reference sequence). This CDR3 is CATSSGGARGANVLTF. The DNA for the CDR3 is TGTGCCACCAGCTCGGGCGGGGCGAGGGGGGCCAACGTCCTGACTTTC.

The chain is built from TRBV4-2 and TRBJ2-2; no firm D call. V was trimmed by 4 bases and J by 6 bases, leaving 12 bases between them. Germline CDR1 reads LGHNA; CDR2 reads YNFKEQ. The CDR3 runs 14 residues. The CDR3 is CASSLRYGSGELFF. CDR3 DNA: TGTGCCAGCAGCCTTCGTTATGGCTCCGGGGAGCTGTTTTTT.

The DNA of the CDR3 is TGCAGCGTTACCCTGGGGGGGGACACTGAAGCTTTCTTT. It yields the protein CSVTLGGDTEAFF. The V and J genes are TRBV29-1 and TRBJ1-1; tentatively, D is TRBD1 (5 bases). This CDR3 spans 13 amino acids. V lost 5 bases to trimming and J lost 3 bases, with 13 bases between them. The germline V gene encodes CDR1 SQVTM and CDR2 ANQGSEA.